This passage covers 12 T cell receptor beta chains from one sample sequenced in a study of cytomegalovirus exposure and HLA in healthy donors. The primer mix had 60 Vbeta and 13 Jbeta primers. Sequencing was performed with immunoSEQ multiplex PCR; in TCRdb, only in-frame clones are kept and a portion is missing. Of some 140,000 clones listed, over 50% are singletons. Sequenced: PBMCs. All receptors derive from a human donor in good health.

The chain employs TRBV2 and TRBJ2-7; the match to TRBD1 covers 10 bases. After removal of 4 bases from V and 2 bases from J, the junction contained 2 bases not matched to a gene. Germline CDR1 SNHLY, CDR2 FYNNEI. This CDR3 is built from 14 residues. The chain's CDR3 is CASSGGQGAYEQYF. CDR3 coding DNA: TGTGCCAGCAGTGGAGGACAGGGGGCCTACGAGCAGTACTTC.

The chain is built from TRBV7-2 and TRBJ2-2, with D possibly matching TRBD2 (6 bases). The CDR3 is 15 amino acids. Trimming left V 1 base short and J 6 bases short, with 12 bases between. Germline V lookup: CDR1 SGHTA, CDR2 FQGNSA. The CDR3 region is CASSLGQRVAGELFF. DNA for the CDR3: TGTGCCAGCAGCTTAGGTCAGCGGGTGGCCGGGGAGCTGTTTTTT.

The CDR3 nucleotides read TGTGCCAGCAGCGAGTTATCAACAGCCAATCAGCCCCAGCATTTT. Protein: CASSELSTANQPQHF. This chain connects TRBV7-2 to TRBJ1-5; D uncertain. V lost 5 bases and J lost 3, with 14 bases in between. Germline V gene sequence: CDR1 SGHTA, CDR2 FQGNSA. This CDR3 spans 15 amino acids.

The CDR3 loop is CASSQGLAGGFADTQYF. The CDR3 DNA reads as TGCGCCAGCAGCCAAGGACTAGCGGGAGGTTTTGCAGATACGCAGTATTTT. The V call is TRBV4-1, the J call TRBJ2-3, with 13 bases lining up with TRBD2. Germline lookup yields CDR1 MGHRA and CDR2 YSYEKL. Trimming took 1 base from V and 4 from J; bases not matched to a gene: 5. The CDR3 consists of 17 residues.

This clone was recorded a few times. J is TRBJ2-7 and V is TRBV18; D gene unclear. Germline V gene data show CDR1 as KGHSH and CDR2 as LQKENI. The CDR3 contains 14 residues. V lost 0 bases to trimming and J lost 2 bases, with 8 bases between them. CDR3: CASSPPSATYEQYF. The CDR3 bases are TGTGCCAGCTCACCACCGTCAGCGACCTACGAGCAGTACTTC.

V is TRBV9 and J is TRBJ2-7, with D possibly TRBD1 on 6 matching bases. CDR1 is SGDLS and CDR2 is YYNGEE in the germline V gene. The CDR3 extends over 16 amino acids. Trimming took off 0 bases at V and 4 bases at J, with 17 bases between the two ends. The CDR3 here is CASSVVPGAGLYEQYF. In DNA form, the CDR3 reads TGTGCCAGCAGCGTAGTCCCAGGGGCAGGATTGTACGAGCAGTACTTC.

The V and J genes are TRBV7-9 and TRBJ1-1, with no clear D. V lost 1 base to trimming and J lost 0 bases, with 6 bases between them. The V gene's germline CDR1 is SEHNR and CDR2 FQNEAQ (reference sequence). This CDR3 region has 14 residues. This chain's CDR3 is CASSLVSMNTEAFF. The CDR3 DNA reads as TGTGCCAGCAGCTTAGTTTCCATGAACACTGAAGCTTTCTTT.

The chain combines TRBV5-1 with TRBJ1-1; 8 bases are a match to TRBD1. V lost 0 bases to trimming and J lost 0 bases; unmatched junction nucleotides: 4. There are 16 residues in the CDR3. The germline V gene has CDR1 SGHRS and CDR2 YFSETQ. The CDR3: CASSLGQGALNTEAFF. CDR3 in DNA: TGCGCCAGCAGCTTGGGGCAGGGGGCTCTGAACACTGAAGCTTTCTTT.

The CDR3 here is CASSASPVNTEAFF. CDR3 in DNA: TGTGCCAGCAGTGCGTCCCCCGTGAACACTGAAGCTTTCTTT. The rearrangement uses TRBV6-5 and TRBJ1-1; D uncertain. Trimming pared 5 bases from V and 0 bases from J, leaving 10 bases between. The CDR3 has 14 residues. Germline assignment: CDR1 MNHEY and CDR2 SVGAGI.

The V call is TRBV5-1, the J call TRBJ2-5; TRBD1 might be the D (5 bases). Germline V gives CDR1 SGHRS, CDR2 YFSETQ. Trimming cost V 1 base and J 7 bases, with 11 bases left between them. This CDR3 spans 13 amino acids. The CDR3 spells CASSLSGIGTQYF. DNA of the CDR3: TGCGCCAGCAGCTTGTCAGGGATCGGGACCCAGTACTTC.

The genes are TRBV5-1 and TRBJ2-7, with 8 bases fitting TRBD1. CDR3 length: 16 residues. Germline lookup yields CDR1 SGHRS and CDR2 YFSETQ. The V segment lost 5 bases and the J segment 4 bases; nucleotides outside the gene matches: 14. CDR3 sequence: CASSFLSRQGAYEQYF. The CDR3 DNA reads TGCGCCAGCAGTTTTCTCTCCAGGCAGGGGGCTTACGAGCAGTACTTC.

The V and J genes are TRBV2 and TRBJ2-4; tentatively, D is TRBD2 (7 bases). From germline, CDR1 is SNHLY and CDR2 FYNNEI. The CDR3 is 16 amino acids. V shed 6 bases and J shed 0 bases, with 15 bases lying between them. CDR3 nucleotide sequence: TGTGCCAGCAGGAGGGGGGAGGGCTTAGCCAAAAACATTCAGTACTTC. This gives the protein CASRRGEGLAKNIQYF.